The 24 T cell receptor beta chains given below trace back to one sample, sequenced in a study of shared clonotypes between healthy human individuals. This table comes from immunoSEQ multiplex PCR, and its TCRdb copy is limited to in-frame clones, with some not included. Altogether approximately 2,300,000 clones are present, roughly 92% being singletons, with the ten largest covering 0.3% to 0.45%. Material for sequencing was naive CD4+ T cells from PBMCs. Subset given: CD45RA+ positively selected. The receptors were sampled from a man younger than 30 in good health. Some clones in this sample may be carry-over from other donors' samples.

V gene TRBV19 combines with J gene TRBJ1-4, with unresolved D. Germline V gene lookup returns CDR1 LNHDA and CDR2 SQIVND (reference sequence). The CDR3 length is 14 residues. Trimming stripped 6 bases from V and 0 bases from J, with 8 bases between. CDR3 in amino acids: CASRFQATNEKLFF. DNA for the CDR3: TGTGCCAGTAGATTTCAGGCAACTAATGAAAAACTGTTTTTT. Combining the CDR3 with reference TRBV19 and TRBJ1-4 gives the whole variable domain DGGITQSPKYLFRKEGQNVTLSCEQNLNHDAMYWYRQDPGQGLRLIYYSQIVNDFQKGDIAEGYSVSREKKESFPLTVTSAQKNPTAFYLCASRFQATNEKLFFGSGTQLSVL.

This clone was seen once. The chain combines TRBV9 with TRBJ2-5, with D tentatively TRBD2 (6 bases). Trimming shortened V by 0 bases and J by 2 bases, and 8 bases separated the two germline ends. The CDR3 extends over 14 amino acids. The V gene's germline CDR1 is SGDLS and CDR2 YYNGEE. CDR3 in DNA: TGTGCCAGCAGCGTAGCGGCGGGGCAAGAGACCCAGTACTTC. Translated, it gives CASSVAAGQETQYF.

This clone was observed once. The rearrangement uses TRBV5-5 and TRBJ2-3; TRBD2 matches 10 bases. The ends lost 1 base at V and 2 bases at J; junction bases unmatched: 10. CDR3 length: 18 amino acids. CDR1 is SGHKS, CDR2 YYEKEE, per germline (reference sequence). CDR3 bases: TGTGCCAGCAGCTTGAGCGGGAGGGCACCCTCCCCCACAGATACGCAGTATTTT. Translation: CASSLSGRAPSPTDTQYF.

This clone has more than one count but fewer than ten. This sequence joins TRBV10-3 and TRBJ1-1; 10 nucleotides align to TRBD1. The germline CDR1 and CDR2 sequences are ENHRY and SYGVKD. This CDR3 is 14 amino acids long. J was trimmed by 4 bases and V by 6 bases; bases with no gene match: 5. CDR3 coding DNA: TGTGCCATCAGGGGGGGACAGGGGCCCACTGAAGCTTTCTTT. Protein product: CAIRGGQGPTEAFF.

This clone was recorded once. This chain's CDR3 is CASSLDRGTGNTIYF. The CDR3 bases are TGTGCCAGCAGCCTCGACAGGGGTACCGGAAACACCATATATTTT. The gene calls are TRBV6-5 and TRBJ1-3; TRBD1 agrees at 8 bases. CDR3 length: 15 amino acids. The V gene's germline CDR1 is MNHEY and CDR2 SVGAGI. Losses at the gene ends were 6 bases for V and 4 bases for J; bases not matched to a gene: 8.

The rearrangement links TRBV12-5 to TRBJ2-3, with 8 bases identical to TRBD1. The germline V gene has CDR1 LGHNT and CDR2 FRNRAP. The CDR3 loop spans 16 amino acids. J was trimmed by 1 base and V by 5 bases; bases with no gene match: 8. In DNA, the CDR3 is TGTGCTAGTGGTGATTTTCCGGGACAGGGCACAGATACGCAGTATTTT. As protein: CASGDFPGQGTDTQYF.

V and J are TRBV19 and TRBJ2-7; 9 nucleotides match TRBD2. The ends lost 3 bases at V and 1 base at J; junction bases unmatched: 1. Germline V CDR1 and CDR2: LNHDA, SQIVND (reference sequence). This CDR3 region has 14 residues. The CDR3: CASSMREGSYEQYF. CDR3 sequence (DNA): TGTGCCAGTAGTATGCGGGAGGGGTCCTACGAGCAGTACTTC.

This clone has more than one count but fewer than ten. The rearrangement joins TRBV10-3 to TRBJ1-4, with D uncertain. Trimming cost V 10 bases and J 0 bases, with 9 bases left between them. The CDR3 is 13 residues long. Per germline, CDR1 ENHRY and CDR2 SYGVKD. The CDR3 bases are TGTGCCACCTGGAGCGCAACTAATGAAAAACTGTTTTTT. It yields the protein CATWSATNEKLFF.

Regarding this clone: Other DNA sequences in the same sample also yield this CDR3. The chain recombines TRBV18 with TRBJ1-1; D gene ambiguous. The CDR3 extends over 14 amino acids. V was shortened by 3 bases and J by 0 bases, with 8 bases between the two germline ends. CDR1 is KGHSH, CDR2 LQKENI, per germline. The DNA for the CDR3 is TGTGCCAGCTCACCGCCCGCGATGAACACTGAAGCTTTCTTT. Translated: CASSPPAMNTEAFF.

V gene TRBV28 combines with J gene TRBJ2-7; tentative D call: TRBD1 (6 bases). CDR3 size: 14 residues. In germline, CDR1 is MDHEN, CDR2 SYDVKM. Deletions cut 6 bases from V and 0 bases from J, with 12 bases between. CDR3 bases: TGTGCCAGCAGACCTTACAGGGTCTCCTACGAGCAGTACTTC. Translating gives CASRPYRVSYEQYF.

The gene calls are TRBV2 and TRBJ1-4, with unresolved D. Germline V gene lookup returns CDR1 SNHLY and CDR2 FYNNEI. V lost 5 bases and J 0 bases, leaving 7 bases between the germline ends. CDR3 length: 14 amino acids. CDR3 in DNA: TGTGCCAGCAGTACCAGGACAACTAATGAAAAACTGTTTTTT. Protein: CASSTRTTNEKLFF.

This chain connects TRBV6-6 to TRBJ2-1, with D possibly matching TRBD2 (5 bases). V lost 6 bases, J lost 4 bases, and 13 bases lay in between. The CDR3 has 14 residues. Germline CDR1 reads MNHNY; CDR2 reads SVGAGI (reference sequence). The CDR3 region has the DNA TGTGCCAGCAGAGAGGTAGCGCCTTACAATGAGCAGTTCTTC. Translation gives CASREVAPYNEQFF.

The gene calls are TRBV27 and TRBJ2-3; 14 bases are a match to TRBD2. Germline assignment: CDR1 MNHEY and CDR2 SMNVEV (reference sequence). CDR3 size: 20 residues. J was trimmed by 3 bases and V by 8 bases; bases with no gene match: 19. The CDR3 spells CASPFSLGLAGEPDTDTQYF. The DNA of the CDR3 is TGTGCCAGCCCCTTCTCCCTGGGACTAGCGGGAGAGCCGGATACAGATACGCAGTATTTT.

V gene TRBV28 combines with J gene TRBJ2-3; 9 nucleotides align to TRBD2. The germline V gene has CDR1 MDHEN and CDR2 SYDVKM. The CDR3 is made up of 14 amino acids. Trimming at V came to 2 bases and at J to 7 bases, leaving 4 bases not matched to a gene. The CDR3 spells CASSLAGGMNTQYF. CDR3 nucleotides: TGTGCCAGCAGTTTAGCGGGAGGGATGAATACGCAGTATTTT.

The chain is built from TRBV4-2 and TRBJ2-7; 7 nucleotides align to TRBD2. CDR1 is LGHNA and CDR2 is YNFKEQ in the germline V gene. V dropped 4 bases and J dropped 0; count of bases not matched to a gene: 6. CDR3 length: 15 amino acids. CDR3 in amino acids: CASSPRRERSYEQYF. CDR3 DNA: TGTGCCAGCAGCCCTCGGCGGGAGCGCTCCTACGAGCAGTACTTC.

The gene calls are TRBV19 and TRBJ2-7, with 9 bases lining up with TRBD1. Trimming at V came to 8 bases and at J to 1 base, leaving 6 bases not matched to a gene. This CDR3 spans 14 amino acids. Germline CDR1 reads LNHDA; CDR2 reads SQIVND (reference sequence). CDR3 DNA: TGTGCCAGTGGGAGACAGGGGGTGTCCTACGAGCAGTACTTC. Its translation is CASGRQGVSYEQYF.

Comment on this clone: Other DNA sequences within the sample encode an identical CDR3. The chain links TRBV5-1 to TRBJ2-3; 8 nucleotides match TRBD1. CDR1 SGHRS and CDR2 YFSETQ come from the germline V gene. The V gene end was trimmed by 4 bases and the J gene end by 0 bases; junction bases not matched to a gene: 4. This CDR3 contains 15 residues. CDR3 sequence reads: CASSLGQGSTDTQYF. The DNA for the CDR3 is TGCGCCAGCAGCCTCGGACAGGGTAGCACAGATACGCAGTATTTT. The whole variable domain, remainder taken from reference TRBV5-1 and TRBJ2-3, is KAGVTQTPRYLIKTRGQQVTLSCSPISGHRSVSWYQQTPGQGLQFLFEYFSETQRNKGNFPGRFSGRQFSNSRSEMNVSTLELGDSALYLCASSLGQGSTDTQYFGPGTRLTVL.

The chain joins TRBV18 to TRBJ2-7; D unresolved. This CDR3 spans 13 amino acids. Trimming took 6 bases from V and 7 from J, leaving 16 bases between them. Germline V lookup: CDR1 KGHSH, CDR2 LQKENI. CDR3 sequence reads: CASSLTQTGEQYF. For the CDR3, the DNA is TGTGCCAGCTCCCTAACTCAGACCGGGGAGCAGTACTTC.

This clone came up once. Other nucleotide sequences from this sample produce the same CDR3. The genes are TRBV5-1 and TRBJ2-7; a weak D match, TRBD1 (5 bases). CDR1 is SGHRS and CDR2 is YFSETQ in the germline V gene. The germline V and J ends were trimmed by 0 bases and 0 bases, with 7 bases remaining between them. The CDR3 is 14 amino acids. The CDR3 sequence: CASSLVDSSYEQYF. CDR3 coding DNA: TGCGCCAGCAGCTTGGTCGACAGCTCCTACGAGCAGTACTTC.

This chain uses TRBV6-5 with TRBJ1-2; 10 bases are shared with TRBD1. This CDR3 comprises 14 residues. Germline CDR1 and CDR2: MNHEY and SVGAGI. J lost 7 bases, V lost 4 bases, and 6 bases had no gene match. The CDR3 DNA reads TGTGCCAGCAGTTCCCTGGACAGGGGGATTGGCTACACCTTC. Protein sequence: CASSSLDRGIGYTF.

The V gene is TRBV7-9, the J gene TRBJ2-2; 13 bases fit TRBD2. Germline assignment: CDR1 SEHNR and CDR2 FQNEAQ (reference sequence). This CDR3 contains 16 residues. Unmatched junction bases numbered 9, after V lost 10 bases and J lost 4 bases. The chain's CDR3 is CATGTSGILSTGELFF. The CDR3, as DNA: TGTGCCACCGGGACTAGCGGGATATTAAGCACCGGGGAGCTGTTTTTT.

The chain carries TRBV11-2 and TRBJ1-3; weak D call: TRBD1 (5 bases). V lost 4 bases to trimming and J lost 9 bases, with 25 bases between them. Germline lookup yields CDR1 SGHAT and CDR2 FQNNGV. This CDR3 comprises 17 residues. The CDR3 nucleotides read TGTGCCAGCAGCTCCGCTGGGTATCGGGCCACGGGGGTCACCATATATTTT. It encodes CASSSAGYRATGVTIYF.

The chain joins TRBV6-1 to TRBJ2-3, with TRBD1 matching 10 bases. The germline gives CDR1 MNHNS, CDR2 SASEGT. The V gene end was trimmed by 1 base and the J gene end by 5 bases; junction bases not matched to a gene: 3. The length of the CDR3 is 15 residues. The CDR3 nucleotides are TGTGCCAGCAGTGAAGTGGGACAGGGGATAGATACGCAGTATTTT. Translating gives CASSEVGQGIDTQYF.

This chain joins TRBV5-1 and TRBJ2-7, with 12 bases matching TRBD2. Germline V gene data show CDR1 as SGHRS and CDR2 as YFSETQ. The CDR3 has 17 residues. V shed 0 bases, J shed 5 bases, and the junction held 9 bases outside the gene matches. CDR3 sequence (DNA): TGCGCCAGCAGCTTGGCACCCTCGACTAGCGGGAGCCACGAGCAGTACTTC. It translates to CASSLAPSTSGSHEQYF.